The 18 T cell receptor beta chains below were found in one sample sequenced in a study of shared clonotypes between healthy human individuals. This table comes from immunoSEQ multiplex PCR, and its TCRdb copy is limited to in-frame clones, with some not included. The data hold some 2,100,000 clones, with approximately 94% observed a single time. The sequencing input was naive CD4+ T cells sorted from blood. Subset here: CD45RA+ positively selected. Source of these receptors: a man younger than 35 in good health.

This chain links TRBV5-1 with TRBJ1-6, with 7 nucleotides matching TRBD1. V was clipped by 1 base and J by 9 bases; unmatched bases: 19. Per germline, CDR1 SGHRS and CDR2 YFSETQ. CDR3 size: 19 residues. CDR3 sequence: CASSLSGTASPSLSSPLHF. CDR3 nucleotides: TGCGCCAGCAGCTTGTCTGGGACAGCGAGCCCCAGCCTGAGTTCACCCCTCCACTTT. Full variable domain (remainder filled in from reference TRBV5-1 and TRBJ1-6): KAGVTQTPRYLIKTRGQQVTLSCSPISGHRSVSWYQQTPGQGLQFLFEYFSETQRNKGNFPGRFSGRQFSNSRSEMNVSTLELGDSALYLCASSLSGTASPSLSSPLHFGNGTRLTVT.

This sequence joins TRBV7-2 and TRBJ2-5, with D possibly TRBD1 on 8 matching bases. The V and J ends lost 5 bases and 1 base respectively, with 11 bases between them. The germline gives CDR1 SGHTA, CDR2 FQGNSA. CDR3 length equals 14 residues. The CDR3 DNA reads TGTGCCAGCAGCACAGGGGGGGGCCAAGAGACCCAGTACTTC. Encoded protein: CASSTGGGQETQYF.

The chain uses TRBV14 and TRBJ1-4; D gene unclear. The V end was cut by 4 bases, the J end by 4 bases, with 10 bases between. The length of the CDR3 is 14 residues. Per germline, CDR1 SGHDN and CDR2 FVKESK. CDR3 DNA: TGTGCCAGCAGCCGCGGACGGCTTAATGAAAAACTGTTTTTT. This translates into CASSRGRLNEKLFF.

This chain joins TRBV30 and TRBJ1-2; no clear D. This CDR3 has 14 amino acids. Germline V gives CDR1 GTSNPN, CDR2 SVGIG (reference sequence). With 6 bases removed from V and 4 bases from J, the gap between germline ends came to 18 bases. CDR3 sequence reads: CACHNDPGAYGYTF. The CDR3 nucleotides read TGTGCCTGCCATAACGATCCGGGTGCCTATGGCTACACCTTC.

Comments on this clone: The same CDR3 can be traced to other DNA sequences in this sample. This chain links TRBV18 with TRBJ2-7; 7 bases are shared with TRBD1. V lost 1 base, J lost 7 bases, and 4 bases stayed unmatched. From germline, CDR1 is KGHSH and CDR2 LQKENI. The CDR3 consists of 13 residues. The CDR3 region has the DNA TGTGCCAGCTCACCACAAGGGGGCGGGGAGCAGTACTTC. This translates into CASSPQGGGEQYF.

This chain connects TRBV30 to TRBJ1-1; 7 bases match TRBD1. The CDR3 sequence is 14 residues long. V was pared by 4 bases and J by 0 bases, with 5 bases of the junction left unmatched. The germline gives CDR1 GTSNPN, CDR2 SVGIG (reference sequence). CDR3 nucleotides: TGTGCCTGGAAACCGGGACAGATGAACACTGAAGCTTTCTTT. Amino acids: CAWKPGQMNTEAFF.

V usage is TRBV5-8 and J usage is TRBJ1-5; D gene ambiguous. Trimming stripped 4 bases from V and 6 bases from J, with 11 bases between. Per germline, CDR1 SGHTS and CDR2 YDEGEE. The CDR3 contains 13 residues. CDR3 DNA sequence: TGTGCCAGCAGCCTAGGCCCCATTCAGCCCCAGCATTTT. Its protein is CASSLGPIQPQHF.

About this clone: Other DNA variants within this sample encode the same CDR3. The V gene is TRBV6-1, the J gene TRBJ2-7; D uncertain. CDR1 MNHNS and CDR2 SASEGT come from the germline V gene. Trimming removed 3 bases at V and 4 bases at J, with 7 bases between. The length of the CDR3 is 12 residues. The CDR3: CASSDGSYEQYF. The CDR3 nucleotides are TGTGCCAGCAGTGATGGAAGTTACGAGCAGTACTTC.

The CDR3 protein is CASSLFQSTDTQYF. The CDR3 bases are TGTGCCAGCAGCTTGTTCCAGTCCACAGATACGCAGTATTTT. This chain uses TRBV5-4 with TRBJ2-3, with no clear D. The ends were cut back, 1 base at V and 2 bases at J, with 8 bases in the middle. In germline, CDR1 is SGHNT, CDR2 YYREEE (reference sequence). There are 14 residues in the CDR3. Based on the CDR3 plus reference TRBV5-4 and TRBJ2-3, the full variable domain is ETGVTQSPTHLIKTRGQQVTLRCSSQSGHNTVSWYQQALGQGPQFIFQYYREEENGRGNFPPRFSGLQFPNYSSELNVNALELDDSALYLCASSLFQSTDTQYFGPGTRLTVL.

CDR3 bases: TGCGCCAGCAGCCCAAGTGGACTAGCGGGCCTCCAAGAGACCCAGTACTTC. Amino acids: CASSPSGLAGLQETQYF. V is TRBV4-1 and J is TRBJ2-5; TRBD2 aligns across 11 bases. With 4 bases clipped from V and 1 base from J, the junction kept 8 bases outside the gene matches. CDR3 size: 17 residues. Germline V gene sequence: CDR1 MGHRA, CDR2 YSYEKL.

The J gene is TRBJ2-7, the V gene TRBV10-3; 9 bases line up with TRBD1. The trim removed 3 bases at V and 2 bases at J, leaving 8 bases unmatched. CDR3 length: 16 residues. Per the germline V gene, CDR1 is ENHRY and CDR2 is SYGVKD. CDR3 coding DNA: TGTGCCATCAGTGACAAACTCCGGGACAGGGCCTACGAGCAGTACTTC. Translation: CAISDKLRDRAYEQYF.

In the case of this clone: Distinct nucleotide sequences in the sample also encode this CDR3. The CDR3 coding sequence is TGCGCCAGCAGTGAGTCTCAGGGTAATTCACCCCTCCACTTT. Encoded protein: CASSESQGNSPLHF. The chain links TRBV10-2 to TRBJ1-6; D may be TRBD1 (5 bases). The CDR3 runs to 14 residues. From germline, CDR1 is WSHSY and CDR2 SAAADI. V gave up 0 bases and J gave up 6 bases, with 6 bases separating them.

This clone came up once. This chain links TRBV7-9 with TRBJ2-2, with D perhaps TRBD1 (6 bases). The CDR3 is 17 residues long. Germline assignment: CDR1 SEHNR and CDR2 FQNEAQ (reference sequence). The V and J ends lost 3 bases and 0 bases respectively, with 14 bases between them. The CDR3 DNA reads TGTGCCAGCAGCTTTGCTACAGGGTTCCCGAACACCGGGGAGCTGTTTTTT. This gives the protein CASSFATGFPNTGELFF.

V is TRBV7-2 and J is TRBJ2-5, with TRBD1 matching over 7 bases. The length of the CDR3 is 15 residues. CDR1 and CDR2 from the germline V gene are SGHTA and FQGNSA. Trimming at V came to 5 bases and at J to 5 bases, leaving 11 bases not matched to a gene. The CDR3 loop is CASSPQQGRPETQYF. CDR3 in DNA: TGTGCCAGCAGCCCTCAACAGGGGCGGCCGGAGACCCAGTACTTC.

The rearrangement joins TRBV7-3 to TRBJ2-3, with 8 bases lining up with TRBD2. CDR3 length equals 18 residues. Germline V gives CDR1 SGHTA, CDR2 FQGTGA. V lost 1 base, J lost 4 bases, and 13 bases stayed unmatched. CDR3 amino acids: CASSLKGKSSGVPDTQYF. The CDR3 DNA reads TGTGCCAGCAGCTTAAAAGGGAAGAGTAGCGGGGTCCCAGATACGCAGTATTTT.

The gene calls are TRBV11-2 and TRBJ1-1, with 9 positions matching TRBD1. CDR3 length: 14 amino acids. J was trimmed by 8 bases and V by 0 bases; bases with no gene match: 4. Germline V lookup: CDR1 SGHAT, CDR2 FQNNGV. Here the CDR3 reads CASSLDLGTGEAFF. The CDR3 DNA sequence: TGTGCCAGCAGCTTAGATTTGGGGACAGGGGAAGCTTTCTTT.

The rearrangement links TRBV5-1 to TRBJ2-5; 11 bases fit TRBD2. This CDR3 has 15 residues. Germline CDR1 SGHRS, CDR2 YFSETQ. The V and J ends lost 3 bases and 5 bases, in that order; junction bases with no gene match: 6. The CDR3 protein is CASSYPTSGVETQYF. CDR3 DNA: TGCGCCAGCAGCTACCCGACTAGCGGGGTTGAGACCCAGTACTTC.

Regarding this clone: Other DNA sequences in this sample translate to the same CDR3. The J gene is TRBJ1-2, the V gene TRBV19; TRBD1 agrees at 8 bases. Germline-derived CDR1 and CDR2 are LNHDA and SQIVND (reference sequence). The CDR3 loop spans 12 amino acids. The trim removed 7 bases at V and 5 bases at J, leaving 3 bases unmatched. The CDR3 DNA sequence: TGTGCCAGTATACAGGGGGATTATGGCTACACCTTC. It translates to CASIQGDYGYTF. Complete variable domain (other parts from reference TRBV19 and TRBJ1-2): DGGITQSPKYLFRKEGQNVTLSCEQNLNHDAMYWYRQDPGQGLRLIYYSQIVNDFQKGDIAEGYSVSREKKESFPLTVTSAQKNPTAFYLCASIQGDYGYTFGSGTRLTVV.